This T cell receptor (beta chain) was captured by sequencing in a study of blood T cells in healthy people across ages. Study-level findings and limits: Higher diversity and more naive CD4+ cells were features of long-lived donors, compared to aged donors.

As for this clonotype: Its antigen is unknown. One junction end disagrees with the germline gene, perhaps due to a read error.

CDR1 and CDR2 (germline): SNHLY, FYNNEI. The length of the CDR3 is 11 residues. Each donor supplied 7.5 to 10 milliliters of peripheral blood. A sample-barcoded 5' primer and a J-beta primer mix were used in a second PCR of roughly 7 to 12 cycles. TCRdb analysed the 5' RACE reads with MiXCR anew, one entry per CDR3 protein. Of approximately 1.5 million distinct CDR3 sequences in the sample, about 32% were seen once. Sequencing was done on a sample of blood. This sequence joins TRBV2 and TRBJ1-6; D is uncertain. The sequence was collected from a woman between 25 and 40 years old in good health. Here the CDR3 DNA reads TGTGCCAGCGGGAGGGATTCACTCCTCCACTTT. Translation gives CASGRDSLLHF.